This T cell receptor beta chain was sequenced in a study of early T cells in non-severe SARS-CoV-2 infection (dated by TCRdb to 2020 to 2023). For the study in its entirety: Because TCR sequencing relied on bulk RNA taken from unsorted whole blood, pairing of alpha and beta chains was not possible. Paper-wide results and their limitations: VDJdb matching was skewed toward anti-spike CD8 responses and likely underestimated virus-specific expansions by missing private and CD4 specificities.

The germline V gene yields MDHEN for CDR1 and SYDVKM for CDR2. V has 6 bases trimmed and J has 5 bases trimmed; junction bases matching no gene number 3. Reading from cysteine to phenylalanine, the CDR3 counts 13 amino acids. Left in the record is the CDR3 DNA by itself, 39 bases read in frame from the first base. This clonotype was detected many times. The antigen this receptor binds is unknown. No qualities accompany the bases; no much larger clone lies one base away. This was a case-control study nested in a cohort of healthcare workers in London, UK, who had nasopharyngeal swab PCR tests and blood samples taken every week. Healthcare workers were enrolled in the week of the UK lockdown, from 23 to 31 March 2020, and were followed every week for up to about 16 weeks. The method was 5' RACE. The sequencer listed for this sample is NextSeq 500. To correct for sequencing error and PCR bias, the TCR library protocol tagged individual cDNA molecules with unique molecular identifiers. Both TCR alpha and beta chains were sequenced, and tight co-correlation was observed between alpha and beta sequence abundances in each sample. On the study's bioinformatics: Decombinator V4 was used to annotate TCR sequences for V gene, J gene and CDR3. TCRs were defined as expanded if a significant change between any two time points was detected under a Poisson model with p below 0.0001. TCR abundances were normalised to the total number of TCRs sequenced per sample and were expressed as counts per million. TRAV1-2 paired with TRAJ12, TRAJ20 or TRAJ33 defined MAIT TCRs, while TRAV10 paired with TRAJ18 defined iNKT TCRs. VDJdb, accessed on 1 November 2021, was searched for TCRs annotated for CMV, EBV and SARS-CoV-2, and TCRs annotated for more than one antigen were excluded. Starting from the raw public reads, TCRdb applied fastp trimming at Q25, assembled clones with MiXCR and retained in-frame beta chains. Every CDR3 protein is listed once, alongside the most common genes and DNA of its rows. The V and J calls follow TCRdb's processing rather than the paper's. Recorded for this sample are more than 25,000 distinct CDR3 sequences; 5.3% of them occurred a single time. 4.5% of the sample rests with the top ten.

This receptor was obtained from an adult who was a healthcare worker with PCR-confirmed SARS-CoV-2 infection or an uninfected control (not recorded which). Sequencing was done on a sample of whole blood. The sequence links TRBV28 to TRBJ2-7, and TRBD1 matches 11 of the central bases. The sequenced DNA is TGTGCCAGCAGGGGACAGGGGGTCCACGAGCAGTACTTC. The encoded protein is CASRGQGVHEQYF. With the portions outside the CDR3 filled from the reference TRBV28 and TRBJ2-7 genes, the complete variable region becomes DVKVTQSSRYLVKRTGEKVFLECVQDMDHENMFWYRQDPGLGLRLIYFSYDVKMKEKGDIPEGYSVSREKKERFSLILESASTNQTSMYLCASRGQGVHEQYFGPGTRLTVT.